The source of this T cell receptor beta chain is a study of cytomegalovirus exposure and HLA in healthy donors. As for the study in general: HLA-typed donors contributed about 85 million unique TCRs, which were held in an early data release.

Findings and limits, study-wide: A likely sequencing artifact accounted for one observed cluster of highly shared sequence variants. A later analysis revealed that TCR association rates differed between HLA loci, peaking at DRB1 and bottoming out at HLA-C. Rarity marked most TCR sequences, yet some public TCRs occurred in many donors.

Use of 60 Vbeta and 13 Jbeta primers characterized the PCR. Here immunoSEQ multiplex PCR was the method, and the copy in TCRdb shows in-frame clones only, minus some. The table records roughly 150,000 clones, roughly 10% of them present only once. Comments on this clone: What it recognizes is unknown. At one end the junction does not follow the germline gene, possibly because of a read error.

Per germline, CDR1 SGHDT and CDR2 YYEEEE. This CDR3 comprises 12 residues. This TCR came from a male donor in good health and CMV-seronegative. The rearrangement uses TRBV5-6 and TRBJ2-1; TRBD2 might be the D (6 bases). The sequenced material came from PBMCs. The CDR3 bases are TGTGCCAGCAGCATAGCCGGGACTCTAGACCTCTTC. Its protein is CASSIAGTLDLF.